Below are 22 T cell receptor beta chains sequenced from a single sample in a study of blood T cell repertoires in COVID-19. Measured with immunoSEQ multiplex PCR; TCRdb has only the in-frame clones, and not every one. This sample yields about 98,000 clones, of which less than 85% are seen a single time; about a tenth belongs to the top ten. Sequenced sample: peripheral blood. Source of these receptors: a man in his 70s with active or convalescent COVID-19.

This clone was found a few times. This chain links TRBV7-2 with TRBJ2-7, with TRBD1 as a possible D gene (5 bases). The CDR3 extends over 14 amino acids. V was cut by 2 bases and J by 5 bases, with 13 bases left in between. Germline CDR1 SGHTA, CDR2 FQGNSA. CDR3 in DNA: TGTGCCAGCAGCTTAATATCGATGGGGCACGAGCAGTACTTC. It encodes CASSLISMGHEQYF.

The V gene is TRBV10-1, the J gene TRBJ2-1; the D is unclear. Trimming took off 3 bases at V and 8 bases at J, with 14 bases between the two ends. From germline, CDR1 is WNHNN and CDR2 SYGVQD (reference sequence). This CDR3 has 14 residues. This chain's CDR3 is CASSEWAWPHEQFF. CDR3 nucleotides: TGCGCCAGCAGTGAATGGGCCTGGCCACATGAGCAGTTCTTC.

The rearrangement links TRBV14 to TRBJ2-7, with D uncertain. The V and J ends lost 1 base and 7 bases respectively, with 14 bases between them. There are 14 residues in the CDR3. CDR1 SGHDN and CDR2 FVKESK come from the germline V gene. CDR3 residues: CASSQGYSWIEQYF. The CDR3 DNA reads as TGTGCCAGCAGCCAAGGGTACAGTTGGATTGAGCAGTACTTC.

The V gene is TRBV28, the J gene TRBJ1-3; no reliable D call. Germline CDR1 reads MDHEN; CDR2 reads SYDVKM. V shed 9 bases and J shed 0 bases, with 15 bases lying between them. This CDR3 is 15 amino acids long. CDR3 nucleotide sequence: TGTGCCAGTAGTCGGAGCCTAGTCTCTGGAAACACCATATATTTT. Translating it yields CASSRSLVSGNTIYF.

The V and J genes are TRBV30 and TRBJ2-5; D is unclear. The CDR3 is made up of 13 amino acids. V was clipped by 1 base and J by 1 base, with 7 bases between them. Germline V lookup: CDR1 GTSNPN, CDR2 SVGIG (reference sequence). DNA of the CDR3: TGTGCCTGGAGTGCCAGTTTCCAAGAGACCCAGTACTTC. Amino acid sequence: CAWSASFQETQYF.

This chain links TRBV19 with TRBJ1-4, with 8 bases that match TRBD1. The CDR3 contains 14 residues. The ends lost 7 bases at V and 1 base at J; junction bases unmatched: 2. Germline assignment: CDR1 LNHDA and CDR2 SQIVND (reference sequence). Written as DNA, the CDR3 is TGTGCCAGTACCGGACAGGGAACTAATGAAAAACTGTTTTTT. As protein: CASTGQGTNEKLFF.

The chain links TRBV27 to TRBJ1-6; 8 bases agree with TRBD1. There are 14 residues in the CDR3. Germline assignment: CDR1 MNHEY and CDR2 SMNVEV (reference sequence). V shed 6 bases and J 4 bases; nucleotides not matched to a gene: 2. CDR3 sequence: CASRRTGYNSPLHF. The CDR3 DNA reads TGTGCCAGCAGACGGACAGGGTATAATTCACCCCTCCACTTT.

The gene calls are TRBV2 and TRBJ2-4, with TRBD2 matching over 7 bases. This CDR3 has 15 residues. J gave up 2 bases and V 4 bases, and 5 bases lay outside the gene matches. Germline V gene sequence: CDR1 SNHLY, CDR2 FYNNEI. CDR3 in DNA: TGTGCCAGCAGTGTCGGGGGAGGGACCAAAAACATTCAGTACTTC. Translation: CASSVGGGTKNIQYF.

This chain links TRBV4-3 with TRBJ2-7; TRBD2 is a possible D gene (6 bases). Per germline, CDR1 LGHNA and CDR2 YSLEER. This CDR3 has 13 residues. The ends were cut back, 1 base at V and 5 bases at J, with 9 bases in the middle. The DNA for the CDR3 is TGCGCCAGCAGCCAAGGCGGGGTCAACGAGCAGTACTTC. This translates into CASSQGGVNEQYF.

The gene calls are TRBV7-9 and TRBJ2-7; D unresolved. Germline V gene sequence: CDR1 SEHNR, CDR2 FQNEAQ (reference sequence). The CDR3 is made up of 13 amino acids. The ends were cut back, 3 bases at V and 0 bases at J, with 6 bases in the middle. The CDR3 DNA reads as TGTGCCAGCAGCTTCGACATCTCCTACGAGCAGTACTTC. Protein product: CASSFDISYEQYF. The full variable domain, completed using reference TRBV7-9 and TRBJ2-7, is DTGVSQNPRHKITKRGQNVTFRCDPISEHNRLYWYRQTLGQGPEFLTYFQNEAQLEKSRLLSDRFSAERPKGSFSTLEIQRTEQGDSAMYLCASSFDISYEQYFGPGTRLTVT.

The chain has TRBV7-2 and TRBJ2-7, with a possible D match to TRBD1 (5 bases). Germline V gene sequence: CDR1 SGHTA, CDR2 FQGNSA. The CDR3 consists of 15 residues. The V and J ends lost 5 bases and 2 bases respectively, with 16 bases between them. This CDR3 is CASSLGHSLTYEQYF. The CDR3 region has the DNA TGTGCCAGCAGCCTCGGACACTCACTTACCTACGAGCAGTACTTC. The full variable domain, with the rest looked up from reference TRBV7-2 and TRBJ2-7, is GAGVSQSPSNKVTEKGKDVELRCDPISGHTALYWYRQSLGQGLEFLIYFQGNSAPDKSGLPSDRFSAERTGGSVSTLTIQRTQQEDSAVYLCASSLGHSLTYEQYFGPGTRLTVT.

This rearrangement joins TRBV28 to TRBJ1-2, with TRBD1 matching 7 bases. Germline CDR1 reads MDHEN; CDR2 reads SYDVKM. V shed 5 bases, J shed 8 bases, and the junction held 8 bases outside the gene matches. The CDR3 totals 13 residues. Written as DNA, the CDR3 is TGTGCCAGCAGTATGACAGGGCTAAGGGGCTACACCTTC. As protein: CASSMTGLRGYTF.

The chain combines TRBV5-4 with TRBJ2-1; weak D call: TRBD2 (6 bases). The length of the CDR3 is 14 residues. V dropped 6 bases and J dropped 4 bases, with 14 bases sitting between them. CDR1 SGHNT and CDR2 YYREEE come from the germline V gene (reference sequence). The CDR3 loop is CASTSNGGYNEQFF. As DNA, the CDR3 is TGTGCCAGCACATCGAACGGGGGTTACAATGAGCAGTTCTTC.

This clone was found once. This chain links TRBV7-3 with TRBJ2-1, with 10 positions matching TRBD1. The CDR3 is 17 residues long. Trimming removed 5 bases from V and 6 bases from J; junction bases left unmatched: 13. CDR1 is SGHTA, CDR2 FQGTGA, per germline. CDR3 loop: CASSPPYGTGVINEQFF. In DNA form, the CDR3 reads TGTGCCAGCAGCCCGCCTTACGGGACAGGGGTTATCAATGAGCAGTTCTTC.

The chain couples TRBV7-8 to TRBJ2-3; tentatively, D is TRBD2 (6 bases). The germline V gene encodes CDR1 SGHVS and CDR2 FQNEAQ. V was cut by 3 bases and J by 2 bases, with 15 bases left in between. CDR3 length equals 16 residues. CDR3 protein: CASSFQAGGVTDTQYF. Written as DNA, the CDR3 is TGTGCCAGCAGCTTCCAGGCGGGCGGGGTCACAGATACGCAGTATTTT.

The J gene is TRBJ2-2, the V gene TRBV5-4, with 7 positions matching TRBD1. The CDR3 is 17 amino acids. V was pared by 1 base and J by 4 bases, with 10 bases of the junction left unmatched. Germline V gene data show CDR1 as SGHNT and CDR2 as YYREEE (reference sequence). The CDR3 is CASSLMVAGGRTGELFF. CDR3 nucleotides: TGTGCCAGCAGCTTGATGGTGGCAGGGGGTCGCACCGGGGAGCTGTTTTTT. The variable domain in full, completed from reference TRBV5-4 and TRBJ2-2, reads ETGVTQSPTHLIKTRGQQVTLRCSSQSGHNTVSWYQQALGQGPQFIFQYYREEENGRGNFPPRFSGLQFPNYSSELNVNALELDDSALYLCASSLMVAGGRTGELFFGEGSRLTVL.

The chain has TRBV4-1 and TRBJ1-2; weak D call: TRBD1 (5 bases). The V end was cut by 5 bases, the J end by 4 bases, with 17 bases between. This CDR3 region has 15 residues. CDR1 is MGHRA, CDR2 YSYEKL, per germline. The CDR3 bases are TGCGCCAGCAGCACCCGGTATTCGGGGGTCTATGGCTACACCTTC. It translates to CASSTRYSGVYGYTF.

This chain connects TRBV7-3 to TRBJ2-1; maybe TRBD1 (5 bases). Trimming pared 3 bases from V and 1 base from J, leaving 10 bases between. Per germline, CDR1 SGHTA and CDR2 FQGTGA. The length of the CDR3 is 15 residues. Here the CDR3 DNA reads TGTGCCAGCAGCTTGGGCAGGGTATCCTACAATGAGCAGTTCTTC. Residues: CASSLGRVSYNEQFF.

The V and J genes are TRBV13 and TRBJ1-4; 8 bases match TRBD1. The CDR3 loop spans 16 amino acids. Looked up from germline, CDR1 is PRHDT and CDR2 is FYEKMQ (reference sequence). V was clipped by 3 bases and J by 7 bases; unmatched bases: 10. Written as DNA, the CDR3 is TGTGCCAGCAGCTTGGCCGGACAGGGACGGGGTGAAAAACTGTTTTTT. Protein product: CASSLAGQGRGEKLFF.

The V gene is TRBV5-5, the J gene TRBJ1-3; tentative D call: TRBD1 (6 bases). Looked up from germline, CDR1 is SGHKS and CDR2 is YYEKEE (reference sequence). V lost 2 bases to trimming and J lost 0 bases, with 9 bases between them. The CDR3 consists of 15 residues. The CDR3 coding sequence is TGTGCCAGCAGCTTTCTACAGGGCTCTGGAAACACCATATATTTT. Residues: CASSFLQGSGNTIYF. Looking up the rest from reference TRBV5-5 and TRBJ1-3 gives the full variable domain: DAGVTQSPTHLIKTRGQQVTLRCSPISGHKSVSWYQQVLGQGPQFIFQYYEKEERGRGNFPDRFSARQFPNYSSELNVNALLLGDSALYLCASSFLQGSGNTIYFGEGSWLTVV.

This clone was picked up a small number of times. The rearrangement links TRBV9 to TRBJ2-7, with TRBD1 matching 10 bases. The CDR3 loop spans 16 amino acids. From germline, CDR1 is SGDLS and CDR2 YYNGEE. The V gene end was trimmed by 1 base and the J gene end by 4 bases; junction bases not matched to a gene: 8. CDR3 loop: CASSVSPGQGLYEQYF. The CDR3 nucleotides are TGTGCCAGCAGCGTATCGCCGGGACAGGGGTTATACGAGCAGTACTTC.

The chain recombines TRBV20-1 with TRBJ2-7; no reliable D call. Per the germline V gene, CDR1 is DFQATT and CDR2 is SNEGSKA (reference sequence). V was cut by 3 bases and J by 3 bases, with 15 bases left in between. The CDR3 loop spans 14 amino acids. For the CDR3, the DNA is TGCAGTGCTAGTCGCGGCTCTTCTCACTACGAGCAGTACTTC. This codes for CSASRGSSHYEQYF.